This T cell receptor (beta chain) was profiled in a study of blood T cell repertoires in COVID-19. Study background: PBMCs, B-cell-depleted T cells, or T cells provided the cDNA or gDNA that made up the material.

Germline loops: CDR1 LGHDT, CDR2 YNNKEL (reference sequence). This CDR3 contains 15 residues. With 0 bases removed from V and 0 bases from J, the gap between germline ends came to 7 bases. Profiling relied on immunoSEQ multiplex PCR, and the TCRdb table lists in-frame clones only, not all of them. This table holds fewer than 200,000 clones, approximately 84% found once. The sequencing sample was made of peripheral blood. The TCR was taken from a human donor in a cohort sampled during active COVID-19. The chain links TRBV3-1 (or the pseudogene TRBV3-2) to TRBJ2-3, with D uncertain. The CDR3 sequence: CASSQELVSTDTQYF. The CDR3 DNA is TGTGCCAGCAGCCAAGAGCTAGTCAGCACAGATACGCAGTATTTT.